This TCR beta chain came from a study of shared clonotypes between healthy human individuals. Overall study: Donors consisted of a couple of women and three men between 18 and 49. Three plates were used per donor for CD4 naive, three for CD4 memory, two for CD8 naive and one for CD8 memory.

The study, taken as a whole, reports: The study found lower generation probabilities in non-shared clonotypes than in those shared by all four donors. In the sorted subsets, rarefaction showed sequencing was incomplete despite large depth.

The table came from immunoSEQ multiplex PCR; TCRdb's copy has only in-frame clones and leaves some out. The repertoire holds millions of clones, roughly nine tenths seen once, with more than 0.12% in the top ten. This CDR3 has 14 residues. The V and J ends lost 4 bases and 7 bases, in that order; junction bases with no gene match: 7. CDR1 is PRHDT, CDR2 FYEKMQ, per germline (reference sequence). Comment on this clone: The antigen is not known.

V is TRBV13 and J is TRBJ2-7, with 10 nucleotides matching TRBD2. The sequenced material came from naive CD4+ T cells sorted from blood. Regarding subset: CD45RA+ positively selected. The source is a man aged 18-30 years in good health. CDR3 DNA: TGTGCCAGCAGCTATAGCGGGGGGCCCTTTGAGCAGTACTTC. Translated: CASSYSGGPFEQYF.